The 14 T cell receptor beta chains given below trace back to one sample, sequenced in a study of tumor-infiltrating lymphocytes in localized non-small cell lung cancer. The data were produced by immunoSEQ multiplex PCR, yet TCRdb's version contains in-frame clones alone and is incomplete. This sample has tens of thousands of clones; approximately 83% occur once, and the top ten carry approximately 2%. Sequenced material: lung tumor tissue. These receptors came from a human donor with non-small cell lung cancer.

This clone was picked up one time. The chain uses TRBV19 and TRBJ2-5; D tentatively fits TRBD1 or TRBD2 (5 bases each). The CDR3 contains 14 residues. Trimming pared 4 bases from V and 3 bases from J, leaving 12 bases between. CDR1 and CDR2 (germline): LNHDA, SQIVND (reference sequence). CDR3 bases: TGTGCCAGTAGTAGCCGGGACGGAAAAGAGACCCAGTACTTC. It translates to CASSSRDGKETQYF. Complete variable domain (other parts from reference TRBV19 and TRBJ2-5): DGGITQSPKYLFRKEGQNVTLSCEQNLNHDAMYWYRQDPGQGLRLIYYSQIVNDFQKGDIAEGYSVSREKKESFPLTVTSAQKNPTAFYLCASSSRDGKETQYFGPGTRLLVL.

In DNA, the CDR3 is TGTGCCAGCAGTGACGAGAGATATGGCTACACCTTC. This encodes CASSDERYGYTF. This chain links TRBV6-1 with TRBJ1-2; D remains ambiguous. CDR3 length: 12 residues. Germline V lookup: CDR1 MNHNS, CDR2 SASEGT. V was cut by 3 bases and J by 5 bases, with 7 bases left in between.

The chain carries TRBV5-1 and TRBJ1-2; perhaps TRBD1 as D (6 bases). Germline-derived CDR1 and CDR2 are SGHRS and YFSETQ. Trimming cost V 0 bases and J 8 bases, with 17 bases left between them. This CDR3 contains 15 residues. The CDR3 reads CASSLGRLGGQGYTF. The DNA for the CDR3 is TGCGCCAGCAGCTTGGGCCGTCTCGGGGGCCAAGGCTACACCTTC.

The rearrangement links TRBV7-8 to TRBJ2-2; 7 bases agree with TRBD1. Germline V gives CDR1 SGHVS, CDR2 FQNEAQ. Unmatched junction bases numbered 1, after V lost 4 bases and J lost 5 bases. The CDR3 has 13 amino acids. The CDR3 DNA sequence: TGTGCCAGCAGCTGGACAGGAACCGGGGAGCTGTTTTTT. This codes for CASSWTGTGELFF.

The chain couples TRBV29-1 to TRBJ2-5, with 9 bases fitting TRBD1. This CDR3 region has 16 residues. Per the germline V gene, CDR1 is SQVTM and CDR2 is ANQGSEA. V gave up 4 bases and J gave up 7 bases; unmatched junction bases: 16. CDR3 in amino acids: CSVGGVVDRGFVTQYF. The DNA for the CDR3 is TGCAGCGTTGGGGGGGTAGTGGACAGGGGTTTTGTGACCCAGTACTTC.

The rearrangement links TRBV28 to TRBJ1-2; no reliable D call. CDR1 and CDR2 (germline): MDHEN, SYDVKM. V shed 10 bases and J shed 5 bases, with 17 bases lying between them. CDR3 length: 13 residues. The CDR3 nucleotides read TGTGCCACCGATTTGGGGTCGAGGTATGGCTACACCTTC. Its translation: CATDLGSRYGYTF.

The chain recombines TRBV4-2 with TRBJ1-5, with TRBD1 matching over 10 bases. The CDR3 has 15 residues. Germline V lookup: CDR1 LGHNA, CDR2 YNFKEQ. J lost 7 bases, V lost 3 bases, and 6 bases had no gene match. CDR3 protein: CASSQERTGGQPQHF. For the CDR3, the DNA is TGTGCCAGCAGCCAGGAAAGGACAGGGGGGCAGCCCCAGCATTTT.

This clone has only one observation. V is TRBV6-5 and J is TRBJ2-7; 8 nucleotides match TRBD1. Germline trimming cut 9 bases from V and 3 bases from J; bases unmatched to any gene: 4. CDR1 and CDR2 (germline): MNHEY, SVGAGI. The CDR3 loop spans 12 amino acids. The CDR3 reads CASTDRVYEQYF. The CDR3 DNA reads TGTGCCAGTACGGACAGGGTCTACGAGCAGTACTTC.

The chain combines TRBV7-9 with TRBJ2-7, with a tentative D call TRBD1 (6 bases). This CDR3 spans 15 amino acids. Trimming left V 4 bases short and J 3 bases short, with 16 bases between. Germline loops: CDR1 SEHNR, CDR2 FQNEAQ (reference sequence). In DNA, the CDR3 is TGTGCCAGCAGCTCCCAGGGGCCCCCAGACTACGAGCAGTACTTC. The encoded protein is CASSSQGPPDYEQYF.

This sequence joins TRBV2 and TRBJ2-5; 10 bases align to TRBD2. After removal of 7 bases from V and 4 bases from J, the junction contained 9 bases not matched to a gene. Germline CDR1 reads SNHLY; CDR2 reads FYNNEI. This CDR3 is 15 amino acids long. CDR3 protein: CASTRSGGATETQYF. CDR3 nucleotide sequence: TGTGCCAGCACTCGGAGCGGGGGGGCCACAGAGACCCAGTACTTC.

The rearrangement links TRBV4-3 to TRBJ1-2; D uncertain. The CDR3 covers 15 residues. Germline lookup yields CDR1 LGHNA and CDR2 YSLEER. V was shortened by 0 bases and J by 3 bases, with 11 bases between the two germline ends. CDR3 DNA: TGCGCCAGCAGCCAAGACAGGAACCGGGACTATGGCTACACCTTC. This sequence encodes CASSQDRNRDYGYTF.

The chain is built from TRBV27 and TRBJ2-5; 7 positions match TRBD2. The CDR3 extends over 13 amino acids. In germline, CDR1 is MNHEY, CDR2 SMNVEV (reference sequence). V shed 6 bases and J 8 bases; nucleotides not matched to a gene: 9. The CDR3 nucleotides are TGTGCCAGCAGACAGCGGGACTATACCACCCAGTACTTC. Amino acids: CASRQRDYTTQYF.

V is TRBV21-1 and J is TRBJ2-7; the table names TRBD1, a call not compared with the DNA. TRBV21-1 is shown as a pseudogene. The CDR3 covers 11 residues. CDR3 in amino acids: CASSKQVGQYF. The CDR3 DNA reads as TGTGCCAGCAGCAAACAGGTCGGGCAGTACTTC.

The chain combines TRBV11-1 with TRBJ2-5, with a weak D call TRBD2 (6 bases). Germline V gene data show CDR1 as SGHAT and CDR2 as FQDESV (reference sequence). Trimming stripped 5 bases from V and 4 bases from J, with 17 bases between. This CDR3 contains 15 residues. CDR3: CASSQDPRGGETQYF. The CDR3 DNA reads TGTGCCAGCAGCCAAGATCCCCGGGGAGGAGAGACCCAGTACTTC.